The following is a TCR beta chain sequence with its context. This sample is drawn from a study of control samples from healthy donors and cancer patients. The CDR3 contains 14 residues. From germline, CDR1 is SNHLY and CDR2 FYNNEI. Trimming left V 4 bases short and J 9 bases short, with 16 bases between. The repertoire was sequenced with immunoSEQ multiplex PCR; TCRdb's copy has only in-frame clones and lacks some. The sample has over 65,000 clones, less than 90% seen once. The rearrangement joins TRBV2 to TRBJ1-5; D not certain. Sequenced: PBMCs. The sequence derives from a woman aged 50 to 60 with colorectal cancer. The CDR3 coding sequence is TGTGCCAGCAGTGCCAACACGGGCTTAGGGCCCCAGCATTTT. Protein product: CASSANTGLGPQHF.